The 3 T cell receptor beta chains in this list originate from one sample, sequenced in a study of blood T cells in healthy people across ages. Combining a sample-barcoded 5' primer with a J-beta primer mix, a second PCR ran for roughly 7 to 11 cycles. TCRdb used MiXCR to reprocess the 5' RACE reads, holding one entry per CDR3 protein. The sample shows 850,000 to 950,000 distinct CDR3 sequences, roughly 26% of them seen only once. The sequenced sample was blood. The receptors stem from a woman older than 75 in good health.

This clonotype was counted only a few times. J is TRBJ2-5 and V is TRBV5-8; 16 bases line up with TRBD2. With V trimmed by 3 bases and J by 4 bases, 6 bases remained unmatched. The germline V gene has CDR1 SGHTS and CDR2 YDEGEE. CDR3 length equals 17 residues. The CDR3 DNA reads TGTGCCAGCAGCTACGGGACTAGCGGGGGGGCGGCAGAGACCCAGTACTTC. Translation gives CASSYGTSGGAAETQYF.

The CDR3 DNA reads TGTGCCAGCAGACCTAGCGGGGGGATGAACACCGGGGAGCTGTTTTTT. Residues: CASRPSGGMNTGELFF. The rearrangement joins TRBV7-9 to TRBJ2-2; 11 bases align to TRBD2. The junction had 4 bases not matched to a gene; V was cut back by 6 bases and J by 1 base. The V gene's germline CDR1 is SEHNR and CDR2 FQNEAQ (reference sequence). This CDR3 comprises 16 residues. Looking up the rest from reference TRBV7-9 and TRBJ2-2 gives the full variable domain: DTGVSQNPRHKITKRGQNVTFRCDPISEHNRLYWYRQTLGQGPEFLTYFQNEAQLEKSRLLSDRFSAERPKGSFSTLEIQRTEQGDSAMYLCASRPSGGMNTGELFFGEGSRLTVL.

In the case of this clonotype: A much bigger clone sits one base away, suggesting this may be a read error. The genes are TRBV7-2 and TRBJ1-4, with 7 bases identical to TRBD1. CDR3 size: 15 residues. Germline values: CDR1 SGHTA, CDR2 FQGNSA. The V segment lost 2 bases and the J segment 8 bases; nucleotides outside the gene matches: 8. As DNA, the CDR3 is TGTGCCAGCAGCTTATGGGACAGCCCCAGCGAAAAACTGTTTTTT. Protein product: CASSLWDSPSEKLFF.